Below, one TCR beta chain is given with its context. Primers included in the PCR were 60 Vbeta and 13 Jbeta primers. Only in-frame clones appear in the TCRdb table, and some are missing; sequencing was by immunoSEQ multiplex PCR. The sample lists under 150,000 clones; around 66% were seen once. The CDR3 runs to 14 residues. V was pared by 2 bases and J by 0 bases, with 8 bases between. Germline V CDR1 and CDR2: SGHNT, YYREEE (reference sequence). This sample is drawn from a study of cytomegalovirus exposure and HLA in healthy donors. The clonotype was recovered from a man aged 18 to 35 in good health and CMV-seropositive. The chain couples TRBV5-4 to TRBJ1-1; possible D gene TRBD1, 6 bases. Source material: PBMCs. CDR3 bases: TGTGCCAGCAGCTTACAGGGAATGAACACTGAAGCTTTCTTT. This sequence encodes CASSLQGMNTEAFF.